Presented here are 11 T cell receptor beta chains from one specimen sequenced in a study of T cell repertoires in ileal Crohn's disease. As to time point: neoterminal ileum biopsy at postoperative endoscopy, about 6 months after surgery. Measured with immunoSEQ multiplex PCR; TCRdb has only the in-frame clones, and not every one. Of some 10,000 clones listed, about four fifths are singletons. The sequenced material came from ileal tissue. The source of these receptors is an adult with Crohn's disease.

The gene calls are TRBV2 and TRBJ1-3; D is possibly TRBD1 (6 bases). CDR1 and CDR2 from the germline V gene are SNHLY and FYNNEI. The length of the CDR3 is 13 residues. Trimming removed 7 bases from V and 4 bases from J, with 11 bases in between. The CDR3, as DNA: TGTGCCAGCACCCCCGGGACAGGAAACACCATATATTTT. Protein sequence: CASTPGTGNTIYF.

The chain uses TRBV9 and TRBJ1-3; D gene unclear. Germline V lookup: CDR1 SGDLS, CDR2 YYNGEE. V shed 3 bases and J shed 1 base, with 5 bases lying between them. CDR3 length equals 13 residues. In nucleotides, the CDR3 is TGTGCCAGCAGCGGCGGATCTGGAAACACCATATATTTT. Translating it yields CASSGGSGNTIYF.

This clone was counted a few times. The J gene is TRBJ2-7, the V gene TRBV6-4, with TRBD2 matching over 9 bases. CDR3 length equals 15 residues. Germline V gene lookup returns CDR1 MRHNA and CDR2 SNTAGT. The V gene end was trimmed by 3 bases and the J gene end by 0 bases; junction bases not matched to a gene: 3. CDR3 nucleotide sequence: TGTGCCAGCAGTGAAAAAGCGGGGGGCTCCTACGAGCAGTACTTC. It encodes CASSEKAGGSYEQYF.

The J gene is TRBJ2-1, the V gene TRBV6-4; TRBD1 matches at 11 bases. J lost 4 bases, V lost 6 bases, and 5 bases had no gene match. In germline, CDR1 is MRHNA, CDR2 SNTAGT. There are 15 residues in the CDR3. The CDR3 region is CASSPGQGEYNEQFF. CDR3 DNA sequence: TGTGCCAGCAGCCCGGGACAGGGGGAGTACAATGAGCAGTTCTTC.

The V gene is TRBV28, the J gene TRBJ1-2; TRBD1 agrees at 7 bases. Germline V gene lookup returns CDR1 MDHEN and CDR2 SYDVKM. CDR3 length: 13 residues. V lost 8 bases to trimming and J lost 2 bases; unmatched junction nucleotides: 5. The CDR3 DNA follows: TGTGCCAGCTGGGACAGATCAAACTATGGCTACACCTTC. Translation: CASWDRSNYGYTF.

The rearrangement joins TRBV6-5 to TRBJ2-1, with TRBD1 matching over 7 bases. The V gene end was trimmed by 0 bases and the J gene end by 7 bases; junction bases not matched to a gene: 9. From germline, CDR1 is MNHEY and CDR2 SVGAGI. The CDR3 is 16 residues long. The CDR3 DNA is TGTGCCAGCAGTTACTCGAACAGGGGTAAAAAGAATGAGCAGTTCTTC. It is translated as CASSYSNRGKKNEQFF.

This clone occurred a few times. The chain is built from TRBV5-5 and TRBJ1-3; D may be TRBD1 (5 bases). Germline values: CDR1 SGHKS, CDR2 YYEKEE (reference sequence). Trimming removed 3 bases from V and 0 bases from J, with 7 bases in between. The CDR3 is 14 residues long. The CDR3 DNA is TGTGCCAGCAGCTGGGGGGTCTCTGGAAACACCATATATTTT. Its protein product is CASSWGVSGNTIYF.

This chain links TRBV5-6 with TRBJ2-6, with a tentative D call TRBD2 (7 bases). This CDR3 is 19 amino acids long. V was pared by 1 base and J by 1 base, with 18 bases between. Germline CDR1 reads SGHDT; CDR2 reads YYEEEE. In DNA form, the CDR3 reads TGTGCCAGCAGCTTGAGGGGGGGGCAGGGCGGTTCTGGGGCCAACGTCCTGACTTTC. Its protein product is CASSLRGGQGGSGANVLTF.

This CDR3 reads CAWTKGLAGGSYEQYF. In DNA, the CDR3 is TGTGCCTGGACCAAGGGACTAGCGGGGGGGAGCTACGAGCAGTACTTC. V usage is TRBV30 and J usage is TRBJ2-7; 16 bases are shared with TRBD2. The germline V gene has CDR1 GTSNPN and CDR2 SVGIG (reference sequence). V shed 4 bases, J shed 3 bases, and the junction held 6 bases outside the gene matches. The CDR3 loop spans 16 amino acids. The full variable domain, in which reference TRBV30 and TRBJ2-7 provide the parts outside the CDR3, is SQTIHQWPATLVQPVGSPLSLECTVEGTSNPNLYWYRQAAGRGLQLLFYSVGIGQISSEVPQNLSASRPQDRQFILSSKKLLLSDSGFYLCAWTKGLAGGSYEQYFGPGTRLTVT.

The chain recombines TRBV10-1 with TRBJ1-2, with unresolved D. Germline CDR1 is WNHNN and CDR2 is SYGVQD (reference sequence). V dropped 3 bases and J dropped 6 bases, with 14 bases sitting between them. The CDR3 runs 14 residues. The CDR3 DNA sequence: TGCGCCAGCAGTGAAAATCACGAAGGAGATGGCTACACCTTC. Translating gives CASSENHEGDGYTF.

The V call is TRBV5-1, the J call TRBJ2-3, with D unclear. Trimming removed 3 bases from V and 2 bases from J, with 16 bases in between. This CDR3 has 16 amino acids. Germline V lookup: CDR1 SGHRS, CDR2 YFSETQ. DNA for the CDR3: TGCGCCAGCAGCTGGGCCCCTACCATCCTCACAGATACGCAGTATTTT. It translates to CASSWAPTILTDTQYF. The full variable domain, completed using reference TRBV5-1 and TRBJ2-3, is KAGVTQTPRYLIKTRGQQVTLSCSPISGHRSVSWYQQTPGQGLQFLFEYFSETQRNKGNFPGRFSGRQFSNSRSEMNVSTLELGDSALYLCASSWAPTILTDTQYFGPGTRLTVL.